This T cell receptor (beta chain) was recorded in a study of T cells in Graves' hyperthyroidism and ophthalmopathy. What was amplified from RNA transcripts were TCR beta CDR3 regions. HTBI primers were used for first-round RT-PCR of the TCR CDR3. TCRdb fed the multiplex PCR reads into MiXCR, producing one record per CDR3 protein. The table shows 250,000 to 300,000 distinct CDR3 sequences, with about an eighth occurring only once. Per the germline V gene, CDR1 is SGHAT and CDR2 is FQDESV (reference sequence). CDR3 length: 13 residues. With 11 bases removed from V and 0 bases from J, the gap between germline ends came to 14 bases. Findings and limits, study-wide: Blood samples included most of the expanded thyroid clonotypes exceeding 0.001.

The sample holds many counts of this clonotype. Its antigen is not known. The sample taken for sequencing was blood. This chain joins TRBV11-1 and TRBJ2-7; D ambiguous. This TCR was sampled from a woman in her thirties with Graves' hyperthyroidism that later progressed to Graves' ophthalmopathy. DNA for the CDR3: TGTGCCTCCGGAGTTCCCCTCTCCTACGAGCAGTACTTC. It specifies CASGVPLSYEQYF.